What follows describes a single T cell receptor beta chain. The germline V gene encodes CDR1 LNHNV and CDR2 YYDKDF (reference sequence). Trimming cost V 4 bases and J 4 bases; bases outside gene matches: 3. This CDR3 contains 14 residues. The multiple sclerosis controls were treatment-naive patients with relapsing-remitting disease that was stable or active. The RNA input was roughly 0.45 to 1 ug, and it was reverse transcribed with random hexamers. MiXCR, run by TCRdb on the immunoSEQ multiplex PCR reads, gives a single entry per CDR3 protein. Of about 300,000 distinct CDR3 sequences in the sample, approximately 85% were seen once. These data originate in a study of CD8 T cells in Susac syndrome.

The chain carries TRBV15 and TRBJ2-5; 10 bases match TRBD2. Sequencing used CD8+ T cells from PBMCs. The receptor was derived from a human donor with multiple sclerosis. The CDR3, as DNA: TGTGCCACCAGCATCCGACTAGCGGGAGAGACCCAGTACTTC. Protein: CATSIRLAGETQYF.